One and the same sample provided the 6 T cell receptor beta chains below, sequenced in a study of PD-L1 blockade in urothelial cancer. TCRdb keeps only in-frame clones here, not all; method: immunoSEQ multiplex PCR. The top ten clones hold 24% of a sample with under 50,000 clones, about 88% of them seen once. Noted time point: peripheral blood 6 weeks after treatment start. The material was PBMCs, obtained around atezolizumab (anti-PD-L1) treatment. The receptors were gathered from a man aged 55 to 70 with urothelial cancer.

The chain joins TRBV11-2 to TRBJ1-2, with D possibly matching TRBD1 (5 bases). Germline values: CDR1 SGHAT, CDR2 FQNNGV. The V gene lost 5 bases and the J gene lost 8 bases, with 9 bases spanning the gap. CDR3 size: 11 residues. The DNA of the CDR3 is TGTGCCAGCAGCGGGGGGAGCGGCTACACCTTC. Translating it yields CASSGGSGYTF.

The V and J genes are TRBV7-3 and TRBJ2-2; D unclear. V lost 2 bases to trimming and J lost 2 bases, with 6 bases between them. This CDR3 has 14 residues. Germline lookup yields CDR1 SGHTA and CDR2 FQGTGA. CDR3 sequence reads: CASSLQANTGELFF. The CDR3 DNA sequence: TGTGCCAGCAGCTTACAGGCAAACACCGGGGAGCTGTTTTTT.

This clone was observed a single time. The rearrangement uses TRBV7-3 and TRBJ1-2; 9 positions agree with TRBD1. CDR3 length: 14 amino acids. CDR1 SGHTA and CDR2 FQGTGA come from the germline V gene. After removal of 6 bases from V and 6 bases from J, the junction contained 8 bases not matched to a gene. The CDR3 protein is CASRDPGTGNGYTF. CDR3 coding DNA: TGTGCCAGCAGAGACCCAGGGACAGGGAATGGCTACACCTTC.

DNA for the CDR3: TGTGCCAGCAGCTCCGACTCGATCGGATCTGGGGCCAACGTCCTGACTTTC. As protein: CASSSDSIGSGANVLTF. The chain links TRBV7-3 to TRBJ2-6; D is unclear. The CDR3 runs 17 residues. Germline CDR1 SGHTA, CDR2 FQGTGA. V lost 4 bases to trimming and J lost 1 base, with 14 bases between them. The whole variable domain, filled in from reference TRBV7-3 and TRBJ2-6, reads GAGVSQTPSNKVTEKGKYVELRCDPISGHTALYWYRQSLGQGPEFLIYFQGTGAADDSGLPNDRFFAVRPEGSVSTLKIQRTERGDSAVYLCASSSDSIGSGANVLTFGAGSRLTVL.

The chain uses TRBV25-1 and TRBJ1-6; no reliable D call. The CDR3 sequence is 14 residues long. Germline-derived CDR1 and CDR2 are MGHDK and SYGVNS. V was pared by 3 bases and J by 5 bases, with 8 bases between. This CDR3 reads CASSETTHNSPLHF. CDR3 in DNA: TGTGCCAGCAGTGAGACTACCCATAATTCACCCCTCCACTTT.

This chain links TRBV12-1 with TRBJ1-1. TRBV12-1 is noted as a pseudogene. The CDR3 extends over 17 amino acids. CDR3 sequence reads: CASSFDSPETWNTEAFF. CDR3 in DNA: TGTGCCAGCAGCTTTGATTCGCCAGAGACTTGGAACACTGAAGCTTTCTTT.